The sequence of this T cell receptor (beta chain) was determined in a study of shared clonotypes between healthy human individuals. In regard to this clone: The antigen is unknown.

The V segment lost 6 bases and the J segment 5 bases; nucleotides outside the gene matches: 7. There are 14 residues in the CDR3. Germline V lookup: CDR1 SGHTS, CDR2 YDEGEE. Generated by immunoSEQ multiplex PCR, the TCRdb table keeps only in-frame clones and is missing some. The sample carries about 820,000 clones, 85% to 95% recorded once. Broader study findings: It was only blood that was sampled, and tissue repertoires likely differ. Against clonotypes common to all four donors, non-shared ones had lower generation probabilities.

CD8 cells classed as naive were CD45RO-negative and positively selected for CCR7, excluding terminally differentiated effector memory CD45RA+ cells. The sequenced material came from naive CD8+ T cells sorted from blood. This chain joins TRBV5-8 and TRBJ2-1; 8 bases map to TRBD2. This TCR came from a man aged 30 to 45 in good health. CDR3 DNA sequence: TGTGCCAGCACCCCCCTAGCGGGCAACAATGAGCAGTTCTTC. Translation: CASTPLAGNNEQFF.